These 15 T cell receptor beta chains originate from one sample sequenced in a study of regulatory T cells in long-lasting Graves disease (dated by TCRdb to the early 2020s). The time point label here, explained by the study, means: newly diagnosed GD, antithyroid drugs for less than 3 months. For both TCR sequencing and RNA sequencing, RNA was extracted from PBMCs in TRIzol. The library was made by multiplex PCR. The run used an Illumina HiSeq 4000. To build TCR beta libraries, CDR3 regions were amplified by Arm-PCR using iRepertoire HTBI primers. TCRdb trimmed the raw reads at Q25, called clones with MiXCR and kept productive beta chains. Each entry is one CDR3 protein sequence, shown with its most common DNA and genes. The sample yields about 350,000 distinct CDR3 sequences; under 20% were counted once. The biggest ten clones account for roughly 21% of the sample. The sample was also linked to a second study, of T cells in Graves' hyperthyroidism and ophthalmopathy.

The specimen comprised peripheral blood mononuclear cells (PBMCs), sampled at new diagnosis, from a patient treated with antithyroid drugs. All receptors derive from a woman between 18 and 30 years old with Graves disease. Donor details come from another sample of the same person, matched by shared clones.

This clonotype has at least ten counts. The chain employs TRBV24-1 and TRBJ2-5; 10 bases are a match to TRBD2. The CDR3 covers 15 residues. Germline V lookup: CDR1 KGHDR, CDR2 SFDVKD. The J segment lost 2 bases and the V segment lost 5 bases, leaving 4 bases of the junction unmatched. The CDR3 loop reads CATSALAGAQETQYF. The CDR3 DNA sequence: TGTGCCACCAGTGCCCTAGCGGGGGCACAAGAGACCCAGTACTTC.

A few counts support this clonotype. The chain is built from TRBV27 and TRBJ1-5; D is ambiguous. The V and J ends lost 0 bases and 5 bases respectively, with 5 bases between them. The CDR3 has 13 residues. CDR1 and CDR2 (germline): MNHEY, SMNVEV (reference sequence). This CDR3 reads CASSLSAYQPQHF. Here the CDR3 DNA reads TGTGCCAGCAGTTTATCAGCTTATCAGCCCCAGCATTTT.

This clonotype has at least ten counts. The rearrangement links TRBV20-1 to TRBJ2-1; D possibly matches TRBD1 or TRBD2 (7 bases each). CDR1 and CDR2 (germline): DFQATT, SNEGSKA (reference sequence). The germline V and J ends were trimmed by 4 bases and 4 bases, with 17 bases remaining between them. The CDR3 spans 15 residues. Written as DNA, the CDR3 is TGCAGTGCTACCGAAACAGGGGAGGGGTACAATGAGCAGTTCTTC. Amino acids: CSATETGEGYNEQFF.

This clonotype was picked up many times. A read error likely explains this, since a far larger clone differs by one base. J is TRBJ2-7 and V is TRBV20-1; D possibly corresponds to TRBD2 (5 bases). Germline assignment: CDR1 DFQATT and CDR2 SNEGSKA (reference sequence). The V end was cut by 6 bases, the J end by 7 bases, with 19 bases between. The CDR3 spans 13 residues. This CDR3 is CSASRTDYNEQYF. DNA for the CDR3: TGCAGTGCCTCGCGGACCGACTACAATGAGCAGTACTTC.

As to this clonotype: This may stem from a read error, because a much larger clone lies one nucleotide away. The CDR3 protein is CASSEAPADTGELLF. CDR3 DNA: TGTGCCAGCAGTGAAGCCCCAGCTGACACCGGGGAGCTGCTTTTT. This chain uses TRBV2 with TRBJ2-2; a weak D match, TRBD2 (5 bases). Germline loops: CDR1 SNHLY, CDR2 FYNNEI. This CDR3 spans 15 amino acids.

This clonotype was observed many times. V usage is TRBV30 and J usage is TRBJ1-1, with 7 positions matching TRBD1. Germline loops: CDR1 GTSNPN, CDR2 SVGIG (reference sequence). The CDR3 is 11 residues long. V was clipped by 5 bases and J by 6 bases; unmatched bases: 3. CDR3 in DNA: TGTGCCTGGGGGACAGTTCCTGAAGCTTTCTTT. Translation gives CAWGTVPEAFF. Using reference TRBV30 and TRBJ1-1 for the parts outside the CDR3, the full variable domain is SQTIHQWPATLVQPVGSPLSLECTVEGTSNPNLYWYRQAAGRGLQLLFYSVGIGQISSEVPQNLSASRPQDRQFILSSKKLLLSDSGFYLCAWGTVPEAFFGQGTRLTVV.

Many counts were recorded for this clonotype. The chain joins TRBV13 to TRBJ1-2; D gene unclear. V gave up 7 bases and J gave up 0 bases, with 12 bases separating them. There are 14 residues in the CDR3. CDR1 is PRHDT and CDR2 is FYEKMQ in the germline V gene (reference sequence). CDR3 sequence (DNA): TGTGCCAGCAAAACCAGATTAGCTAACTATGGCTACACCTTC. Translating gives CASKTRLANYGYTF. The entire variable domain, with the rest obtained from reference TRBV13 and TRBJ1-2, is as follows: AAGVIQSPRHLIKEKRETATLKCYPIPRHDTVYWYQQGPGQDPQFLISFYEKMQSDKGSIPDRFSAQQFSDYHSELNMSSLELGDSALYFCASKTRLANYGYTFGSGTRLTVV.

This sequence joins TRBV9 and TRBJ2-2; no definite D call. The V end was cut by 0 bases, the J end by 1 base, with 4 bases between. CDR1 is SGDLS and CDR2 is YYNGEE in the germline V gene. The CDR3 is made up of 14 amino acids. CDR3 in amino acids: CASSVVQNTGELFF. The CDR3 DNA follows: TGTGCCAGCAGCGTAGTACAGAACACCGGGGAGCTGTTTTTT.

This clonotype appeared a few times. The rearrangement uses TRBV7-9 and TRBJ1-2, with 7 bases aligning to TRBD1. Germline V CDR1 and CDR2: SEHNR, FQNEAQ (reference sequence). V trimming: 2 bases; J trimming: 6 bases; junction bases outside the gene matches: 9. The CDR3 length is 15 residues. CDR3 coding DNA: TGTGCCAGCAGCTTATACGAAACAGGGGCAGATGGCTACACCTTC. This encodes CASSLYETGADGYTF.

The chain employs TRBV11-2 and TRBJ2-2; D gene ambiguous. This CDR3 is 15 amino acids long. Trimming took off 5 bases at V and 6 bases at J, with 16 bases between the two ends. CDR1 SGHAT and CDR2 FQNNGV come from the germline V gene. CDR3 amino acids: CASSKTIDLAGELFF. In nucleotides, the CDR3 is TGTGCCAGCAGCAAAACAATCGATCTTGCCGGGGAGCTGTTTTTT. Full variable domain (outside the CDR3, taken from reference TRBV11-2 and TRBJ2-2): EAGVAQSPRYKIIEKRQSVAFWCNPISGHATLYWYQQILGQGPKLLIQFQNNGVVDDSQLPKDRFSAERLKGVDSTLKIQPAKLEDSAVYLCASSKTIDLAGELFFGEGSRLTVL.

The chain employs TRBV10-3 and TRBJ2-6, with 9 bases that match TRBD1. J gave up 2 bases and V 4 bases, and 3 bases lay outside the gene matches. The length of the CDR3 is 16 residues. Germline-derived CDR1 and CDR2 are ENHRY and SYGVKD. CDR3 bases: TGTGCCATCAGTGGGACAGGGGTCGCTGGGGCCAACGTCCTGACTTTC. It translates to CAISGTGVAGANVLTF.

This clonotype showed up many times. The CDR3 sequence is CASSLDGRVDRGEAFF. CDR3 sequence (DNA): TGTGCCAGCAGCTTAGATGGTAGGGTTGACAGGGGCGAAGCTTTCTTT. V and J are TRBV11-2 and TRBJ1-1, with TRBD1 matching 8 bases. This CDR3 is 16 amino acids long. Germline trimming cut 0 bases from V and 8 bases from J; bases unmatched to any gene: 11. Germline V CDR1 and CDR2: SGHAT, FQNNGV.

This clonotype was seen repeatedly, ten times or more. This rearrangement joins TRBV7-8 to TRBJ2-1; 8 nucleotides align to TRBD2. The germline V gene encodes CDR1 SGHVS and CDR2 FQNEAQ. J was trimmed by 7 bases and V by 8 bases; bases with no gene match: 10. The CDR3 is made up of 14 amino acids. The CDR3 loop is CASVDGRAPNEQFF. CDR3 coding DNA: TGTGCCAGCGTCGACGGGAGGGCCCCGAATGAGCAGTTCTTC.

This clonotype appeared many times. The chain combines TRBV6-1 with TRBJ2-2, with a tentative D call TRBD1 (6 bases). Per germline, CDR1 MNHNS and CDR2 SASEGT. Trimming stripped 5 bases from V and 3 bases from J, with 13 bases between. The CDR3 covers 15 residues. The CDR3 protein is CASSTNRAYTGELFF. The CDR3 nucleotides are TGTGCCAGCAGTACCAACAGGGCTTACACCGGGGAGCTGTTTTTT.

This clonotype was observed at least ten times. This CDR3 is CAWSVKGGDPQHF. The DNA of the CDR3 is TGTGCCTGGAGTGTAAAGGGGGGGGACCCCCAGCATTTT. The rearrangement joins TRBV30 to TRBJ1-5; tentatively, D is TRBD1 (6 bases). This CDR3 is built from 13 residues. Trimming took 0 bases from V and 10 from J, leaving 13 bases between them. Germline assignment: CDR1 GTSNPN and CDR2 SVGIG (reference sequence).